Sequencing of this T cell receptor beta chain was carried out in a study of shared clonotypes between healthy human individuals. Study results and limitations: In this cohort, only blood was sampled, and tissue repertoires likely differ. Clonotype sharing across a handful of donors was observed for 4% to 5.5% of naive CD4 clonotypes. How much donors shared clonotypes was expected to be affected by sequencing depth.

To note about this clone: The antigen remains undetermined.

CDR1 is LGHNA and CDR2 is YNFKEQ in the germline V gene. The CDR3 runs 18 residues. V gave up 4 bases and J gave up 2 bases; unmatched junction bases: 9. In replicate PCRs of sorted subsets, approximately 210 ng DNA, roughly 31,000 T cell genomes, was used. The table came from immunoSEQ multiplex PCR; TCRdb's copy has only in-frame clones and leaves some out. The sample has hundreds of thousands of clones; 90% to 98% are singletons. The sequencing sample was made of memory CD8+ T cells sorted from blood. Subset meaning: CD45RO+ cells pooled with CCR7-negative TemRA cells. This rearrangement joins TRBV4-2 to TRBJ2-6; 9 bases align to TRBD2. The sequence came from a man aged 25 to 40 in good health. CDR3 nucleotides: TGTGCCAGCAGCCCCATGGGGCTAGCGGGACCTGGGGCCAACGTCCTGACTTTC. Amino acid sequence: CASSPMGLAGPGANVLTF.